Given below is one TCR beta chain in context. This clone occurred a few times. What antigen it recognizes has not been identified. The input lacks base qualities; no much larger clone sits a single base away. This sample was taken from a study of cytomegalovirus exposure and HLA in healthy donors listed by TCRdb under 2017. Regarding the study in general: According to a later analysis, the 110 or so validation repertoires were produced on the same platform as the approximately 610 repertoires of the first cohort. The study aimed to test whether cataloging public T cell receptors could reveal signatures of past pathogen exposure. A separate validation cohort of roughly 120 different subjects was used in addition to the roughly 620-subject first cohort. To predict cytomegalovirus infection status, the study combined high-throughput TCR immunosequencing, statistical association of individual TCRs with disease status, and machine learning. What the study reported, not specific to this receptor: In vitro tests confirmed that a few of the cytomegalovirus-associated TCR beta chains recognize cytomegalovirus antigens. In the study, about 150 TCR beta chains were listed as associated with cytomegalovirus. Cytomegalovirus status was reported to be diagnosed by the classifier with high specificity and sensitivity in both the original and validation cohorts. The authors suggested that the approach could potentially be generalized to other disease states and immunological phenotypes. Subsequent analysis determined that TCRs grouped into clusters in the first cohort also showed a tendency toward co-occurrence across the roughly 120 validation repertoires, and 85% to 95% of cluster scores exceeded 0. Most TCR sequences were seen in very few donors, while some public TCRs were found in many individuals. The validation cohort had no HLA typing available for a later analysis, so co-occurrence within that cohort was assessed over all 120 or so repertoires.

Trimming takes 2 bases off V and 6 bases off J; junction bases not matched to a gene: 5. Measured from the cysteine to the phenylalanine, the CDR3 is 15 residues long. The kept DNA is CDR3 alone, 45 bases in frame from the first base. The germline V gene (reference sequence) gives CDR1 as SGHKS and CDR2 as YYEKEE. The library was produced with the immunoSEQ multiplex PCR assay. The authors processed their data as follows. A statistical classification framework was built for diagnosing cytomegalovirus status from the catalog of TCR beta chain sequences. This is the immuneACCESS table as TCRdb keeps it, with only in-frame sequences that have V and J called. A part of the clones is gone; compared with another copy, unresolved V genes explain less than half, and the rest is unexplained. V and J calls and clone size are given by that table; D and trimming were obtained from the DNA. The sample table holds some 130,000 clones, of which 70% to 90% were seen once. The top ten clonotypes cover about 6% of the sample.

Separate from the approximately 700-subject first cohort, the validation cohort of some 130 subjects was the group to which the donors belonged. The sequenced sample consisted of PBMCs. The clonotype was recovered from a woman between 18 and 29 years old in good health and CMV-seropositive. The chain is encoded by TRBV5-5 joined to TRBJ2-1; TRBD2 agrees with 10 junctional bases. CDR3 reads: CASSLTAGGGNEQFF. The base sequence is TGTGCCAGCAGCTTAACAGCGGGGGGGGGCAATGAGCAGTTCTTC.